A selection of T cell receptor beta chains follows, all from one sample in a study of blood T cell repertoires in COVID-19. Method: immunoSEQ multiplex PCR; TCRdb's copy keeps in-frame clones and lacks some. There are 200,000 to 250,000 clones in the sample; 75% to 85% occur only once, and around 1.3% lies in the top ten. The sequenced sample consisted of peripheral blood. All receptors come from a woman aged 25 to 39 with COVID-19, enrolled during active disease. Both conserved end residues are part of each CDR3. The order of the fields is V gene, J gene, D gene, clone size, CDR3 protein, CDR3 DNA. The D gene is left open where the match is weak. Part of the rows lack a size; the others show once, few, many or a class for expanded clones.

TRBV7-9,TRBJ1-4,TRBD1,-,CASSETTGTGFNEKLFF,TGTGCCAGCAGCGAAACGACCGGGACAGGTTTTAATGAAAAACTGTTTTTT
TRBV6-2/TRBV6-3,TRBJ2-5,-,-,CASSTGGTTQYF,TGTGCCAGCAGCACCGGGGGAACGACCCAGTACTTC
TRBV5-1,TRBJ2-1,-,-,CASIGTGGNNEQFF,TGCGCCAGCATAGGGACTGGGGGGAACAATGAGCAGTTCTTC
TRBV10-3,TRBJ2-5,-,-,CAISESGGEETQYF,TGTGCCATCAGTGAGTCAGGAGGGGAAGAGACCCAGTACTTC
TRBV6-1,TRBJ1-1,-,-,CASSEARGGITEAFF,TGTGCCAGCAGTGAAGCGCGCGGGGGCATCACTGAAGCTTTCTTT
TRBV7-3,TRBJ2-2,TRBD2,-,CASSLIGLAGEGSGELFF,TGTGCCAGCAGCTTAATCGGACTAGCGGGAGAGGGATCCGGGGAGCTGTTTTTT
TRBV6-1,TRBJ2-5,TRBD2,-,CASSEWMGTSGRYETQYF,TGTGCCAGCAGTGAGTGGATGGGGACTAGCGGGAGGTACGAGACCCAGTACTTC
TRBV4-3,TRBJ1-2,TRBD1,-,CASSHTTGGADGYTF,TGCGCCAGCAGCCACACGACAGGGGGCGCCGATGGCTACACCTTC
TRBV10-3,TRBJ1-5,TRBD1,-,CAIKGANQPQHF,TGTGCCATAAAGGGGGCGAATCAGCCCCAGCATTTT
TRBV7-3,TRBJ2-3,TRBD1,-,CASSSAGGPDTQYF,TGTGCCAGCAGCTCGGCAGGGGGCCCAGATACGCAGTATTTT
TRBV30,TRBJ1-6,TRBD1,-,CGTGTGGNSPLHF,TGTGGAACCGGGACAGGGGGTAATTCACCCCTCCACTTT
TRBV20-1,TRBJ2-5,-,-,CSASAFRDEETQYF,TGCAGTGCTAGTGCATTCAGGGATGAGGAGACCCAGTACTTC
TRBV6-2/TRBV6-3,TRBJ2-3,-,-,CASSYGTGQSTDTQYF,TGTGCCAGCAGTTACGGTACAGGACAGAGCACAGATACGCAGTATTTT
TRBV30,TRBJ1-1,TRBD1,-,CAWRDRQGRTEAFF,TGTGCCTGGAGGGACCGACAGGGAAGAACTGAAGCTTTCTTT
TRBV2,TRBJ1-1,-,few,CASSGGANTEAFF,TGTGCCAGCAGTGGGGGAGCTAACACTGAAGCTTTCTTT
TRBV5-3,TRBJ1-1,TRBD1,-,CARGNTGVNTEAFF,TGCGCCAGAGGAAACACAGGGGTGAACACTGAAGCTTTCTTT
TRBV19,TRBJ2-7,TRBD1,-,CASSITGTGWSYEQYF,TGTGCCAGTAGTATCACAGGGACAGGGTGGTCCTACGAGCAGTACTTC